The 8 T cell receptor beta chains presented below share a single source sample, sequenced in a study of T-cell memory formation after mild COVID-19 (dated by TCRdb to the early 2020s). To prepare the library, 5' RACE was applied. The sequencer listed for this sample is Illumina NovaSeq 6000. Starting from the raw public reads, TCRdb applied fastp trimming at Q25, assembled clones with MiXCR and retained in-frame beta chains. Entries that share a CDR3 protein sequence are merged under the most common genes and DNA. The sample table contains 400,000 to 450,000 distinct CDR3 sequences; only one count was recorded for roughly 17% of them. The ten biggest clones cover about a fifth of the sample. Sequenced material: PBMCs or a T cell subset sorted from them (not recorded which). Receptor source: a man aged 18 to 30 who had mild COVID-19 (a few samples of this study predate the infection). The sample titles of this study are shuffled in the database, so cell type and time point are left out; the donor was told from shared clones.

This clonotype came up a few times. This chain uses TRBV5-1 with TRBJ2-3; 15 bases map to TRBD2. Germline-derived CDR1 and CDR2 are SGHRS and YFSETQ. The junction had 10 bases not matched to a gene; V was cut back by 4 bases and J by 4 bases. This CDR3 has 18 amino acids. The CDR3 spells CASSPGLAGGPDPDTQYF. CDR3 nucleotides: TGCGCCAGCAGCCCAGGACTAGCGGGGGGGCCTGACCCAGATACGCAGTATTTT.

This clonotype was found a few times. This chain joins TRBV3-1 and TRBJ2-1, with a tentative D call TRBD2 (6 bases). V was clipped by 3 bases and J by 7 bases, with 16 bases between them. Germline CDR1 LGHDT, CDR2 YNNKEL (reference sequence). The CDR3 runs to 15 residues. CDR3 bases: TGTGCCAGCAGCCAGGCGGGACTGGCAAGGAATGAGCAGTTCTTC. It translates to CASSQAGLARNEQFF.

J is TRBJ2-7 and V is TRBV4-1, with 7 bases that match TRBD2. This CDR3 is 15 amino acids long. V gave up 4 bases and J gave up 3 bases; unmatched junction bases: 9. CDR1 and CDR2 (germline): MGHRA, YSYEKL. The chain's CDR3 is CASSLGIAGYYEQYF. CDR3 DNA sequence: TGCGCCAGCAGCCTCGGGATAGCGGGCTACTACGAGCAGTACTTC.

The V gene is TRBV4-1, the J gene TRBJ1-2; D possibly corresponds to TRBD1 (5 bases). This CDR3 region has 16 residues. Trimming took 3 bases from V and 5 from J, leaving 19 bases between them. CDR1 and CDR2 from the germline V gene are MGHRA and YSYEKL. CDR3 in DNA: TGCGCCAGCAGCCATGGCAGGGAGGGATTACGGTATGGCTACACCTTC. Amino acid sequence: CASSHGREGLRYGYTF.

This clonotype was picked up a small number of times. The V and J genes are TRBV20-1 and TRBJ1-5; 7 bases are a match to TRBD1. This CDR3 contains 14 residues. V trimming: 6 bases; J trimming: 4 bases; junction bases outside the gene matches: 9. Germline V gene lookup returns CDR1 DFQATT and CDR2 SNEGSKA (reference sequence). As DNA, the CDR3 is TGCAGTGCGCGTCGTGGGACAGTTAATCAGCCCCAGCATTTT. Its protein product is CSARRGTVNQPQHF.

V gene TRBV6-2 or TRBV6-3 combines with J gene TRBJ2-7; no definite D call. The CDR3 has 13 residues. V was clipped by 3 bases and J by 3 bases, with 9 bases between them. Germline-derived CDR1 and CDR2 are MNHEY and SVGEGT. The CDR3 sequence: CASSYGSYYEQYF. The CDR3, as DNA: TGTGCCAGCAGTTATGGCAGCTACTACGAGCAGTACTTC.

This clonotype was found a few times. The chain carries TRBV7-2 and TRBJ2-1, with 10 bases fitting TRBD1. This CDR3 spans 16 amino acids. J gave up 12 bases and V 4 bases, and 15 bases lay outside the gene matches. Germline-derived CDR1 and CDR2 are SGHTA and FQGNSA. The CDR3: CASSSEAGTGARAQFF. In DNA form, the CDR3 reads TGTGCCAGCAGCTCCGAAGCCGGGACAGGGGCGCGGGCGCAGTTCTTC.

The V gene is TRBV20-1, the J gene TRBJ1-2; TRBD1 is a possible D gene (6 bases). Trimming stripped 2 bases from V and 2 bases from J, with 12 bases between. CDR3 length: 14 residues. The germline gives CDR1 DFQATT, CDR2 SNEGSKA (reference sequence). CDR3 coding DNA: TGCAGTGCTAGATCCACAGGGAGGAACTATGGCTACACCTTC. Its translation is CSARSTGRNYGYTF.